These 21 T cell receptor beta chains were all obtained from the same sample, sequenced in a study of blood T cell repertoires in COVID-19. The protocol was immunoSEQ multiplex PCR, while the TCRdb copy is restricted to in-frame clones and leaves out a portion. The sample lists just over 150,000 clones, 65% to 90% occurring once. Sequenced material: peripheral blood. These receptors were obtained from a woman aged 35 to 49 with COVID-19, enrolled during active disease.

The J gene is TRBJ1-6, the V gene TRBV19, with a possible D match to TRBD1 (5 bases). The germline gives CDR1 LNHDA, CDR2 SQIVND (reference sequence). The CDR3 is 15 amino acids. The ends were cut back, 10 bases at V and 6 bases at J, with 19 bases in the middle. The CDR3 protein is CATALFSRVNSPLHF. DNA for the CDR3: TGTGCCACCGCCTTATTTTCCAGGGTTAATTCACCCCTCCACTTT.

The rearrangement uses TRBV14 and TRBJ1-1; TRBD1 matches at 11 bases. J gave up 7 bases and V 5 bases, and 9 bases lay outside the gene matches. The CDR3 covers 15 residues. The germline V gene has CDR1 SGHDN and CDR2 FVKESK. In DNA form, the CDR3 reads TGTGCCAGCAGCATCTTAGGACAGGGGGCGGGTGAAGCTTTCTTT. It specifies CASSILGQGAGEAFF.

V usage is TRBV6-5 and J usage is TRBJ2-3, with 10 bases aligning to TRBD2. The V gene's germline CDR1 is MNHEY and CDR2 SVGAGI. The CDR3 has 15 residues. The junction had 5 bases not matched to a gene; V was cut back by 5 bases and J by 3 bases. DNA of the CDR3: TGTGCCAGCAGTCGGCGGACTAGCGGTACAGATACGCAGTATTTT. Protein product: CASSRRTSGTDTQYF.

The table lists this clone with a few counts. The chain has TRBV7-2 and TRBJ2-1; the D gene is possibly TRBD2 (6 bases). Trimming took off 7 bases at V and 10 bases at J, with 20 bases between the two ends. Germline V lookup: CDR1 SGHTA, CDR2 FQGNSA. The CDR3 sequence is 14 residues long. The chain's CDR3 is CASTSVGGAGEQFF. The CDR3 DNA sequence: TGTGCCAGCACCTCCGTGGGGGGAGCAGGAGAGCAGTTCTTC.

V and J are TRBV12-3 or TRBV12-4 and TRBJ2-5, with unresolved D. V lost 7 bases and J lost 4, with 13 bases in between. The CDR3 extends over 13 amino acids. The CDR3 region is CASTSETGETQYF. The CDR3 DNA reads TGTGCCAGCACCTCGGAGACTGGAGAGACCCAGTACTTC.

The CDR3 region is CATSRAQGTGELFF. As DNA, the CDR3 is TGTGCCACCAGCAGGGCCCAGGGGACCGGGGAGCTGTTTTTT. This chain connects TRBV15 to TRBJ2-2, with a weak D call TRBD1 (6 bases). The germline V gene has CDR1 LNHNV and CDR2 YYDKDF (reference sequence). The CDR3 is made up of 14 amino acids. With 3 bases removed from V and 5 bases from J, the gap between germline ends came to 10 bases.

This clone turned up a few times. The chain joins TRBV13 to TRBJ1-2; weak D call: TRBD1 (6 bases). V dropped 5 bases and J dropped 1 base, with 14 bases sitting between them. The germline V gene encodes CDR1 PRHDT and CDR2 FYEKMQ (reference sequence). The CDR3 totals 15 residues. CDR3 region: CASSPRTDLNYGYTF. CDR3 sequence (DNA): TGTGCCAGCAGCCCCCGGACAGATCTTAACTATGGCTACACCTTC.

The V call is TRBV29-1, the J call TRBJ2-7, with TRBD1 matching over 10 bases. The CDR3 runs 15 residues. Germline V lookup: CDR1 SQVTM, CDR2 ANQGSEA. J gave up 6 bases and V 8 bases, and 16 bases lay outside the gene matches. CDR3 in DNA: TGCAGCATTCCAGACCCCGGGACAGGGGACGGCGAGCAGTACGTC. It codes for CSIPDPGTGDGEQYV.

The chain couples TRBV30 to TRBJ1-4, with D possibly matching TRBD1 (5 bases). Trimming shortened V by 2 bases and J by 11 bases, and 12 bases separated the two germline ends. The CDR3 is 12 amino acids. Germline V lookup: CDR1 GTSNPN, CDR2 SVGIG (reference sequence). The CDR3 DNA follows: TGTGCCTGGAGTAGGCGGGGGGGGAAACTGTTTTTT. This encodes CAWSRRGGKLFF. Full variable domain (missing parts from reference TRBV30 and TRBJ1-4): SQTIHQWPATLVQPVGSPLSLECTVEGTSNPNLYWYRQAAGRGLQLLFYSVGIGQISSEVPQNLSASRPQDRQFILSSKKLLLSDSGFYLCAWSRRGGKLFFGSGTQLSVL.

This clone was seen a handful of times. J is TRBJ1-3 and V is TRBV7-9; tentatively, D is TRBD1 (6 bases). CDR3 length: 14 residues. V was clipped by 2 bases and J by 9 bases, with 14 bases between them. Germline CDR1 is SEHNR and CDR2 is FQNEAQ (reference sequence). In DNA, the CDR3 is TGTGCCAGCAGCTTATCACAGGGAACCCCCACCATATATTTT. Encoded protein: CASSLSQGTPTIYF.

V usage is TRBV28 and J usage is TRBJ2-7; the D gene is possibly TRBD2 (6 bases). The germline V gene has CDR1 MDHEN and CDR2 SYDVKM. Trimming cost V 5 bases and J 1 base, with 24 bases left between them. The CDR3 is 18 residues long. CDR3 nucleotides: TGTGCCAGCAGTACCGCTCTAGCGAGGCCCCTACAATCCTACGAGCAGTACTTC. Amino acid sequence: CASSTALARPLQSYEQYF. The full variable domain, its missing parts supplied by reference TRBV28 and TRBJ2-7, is DVKVTQSSRYLVKRTGEKVFLECVQDMDHENMFWYRQDPGLGLRLIYFSYDVKMKEKGDIPEGYSVSREKKERFSLILESASTNQTSMYLCASSTALARPLQSYEQYFGPGTRLTVT.

This clone was observed a few times. This chain connects TRBV2 to TRBJ2-2, with 10 nucleotides matching TRBD1. Germline assignment: CDR1 SNHLY and CDR2 FYNNEI. Trimming cost V 6 bases and J 6 bases; bases outside gene matches: 4. This CDR3 contains 14 residues. The CDR3 sequence is CASRAGTGAGELFF. As DNA, the CDR3 is TGTGCCAGCAGGGCCGGGACAGGGGCCGGGGAGCTGTTTTTT.

This clone was counted a few times. The chain combines TRBV2 with TRBJ1-4; no firm D call. The CDR3 sequence is 12 residues long. V was pared by 7 bases and J by 8 bases, with 11 bases between. The germline V gene encodes CDR1 SNHLY and CDR2 FYNNEI. The CDR3: CASTLGAEKLFF. CDR3 bases: TGTGCCAGCACTTTGGGCGCAGAAAAACTGTTTTTT. Supplemented by reference TRBV2 and TRBJ1-4, the full variable domain reads EPEVTQTPSHQVTQMGQEVILRCVPISNHLYFYWYRQILGQKVEFLVSFYNNEISEKSEIFDDQFSVERPDGSNFTLKIRSTKLEDSAMYFCASTLGAEKLFFGSGTQLSVL.

This sequence joins TRBV12-5 and TRBJ1-2; 9 bases line up with TRBD1. Germline-derived CDR1 and CDR2 are LGHNT and FRNRAP. There are 13 residues in the CDR3. The ends lost 1 base at V and 13 bases at J; junction bases unmatched: 7. CDR3: CASGLGLGTGITF. DNA for the CDR3: TGTGCTAGTGGTTTGGGATTAGGGACAGGGATCACCTTC.

This chain connects TRBV7-2 to TRBJ2-5; 7 bases agree with TRBD2. V shed 1 base and J 0 bases; nucleotides not matched to a gene: 5. Looked up from germline, CDR1 is SGHTA and CDR2 is FQGNSA. The CDR3 has 16 amino acids. In nucleotides, the CDR3 is TGTGCCAGCAGCTTAGACGCGCGGGAGTACCAAGAGACCCAGTACTTC. Translating gives CASSLDAREYQETQYF.

The chain uses TRBV3-1 (or the pseudogene TRBV3-2) and TRBJ1-1, with D uncertain. Trimming left V 2 bases short and J 6 bases short, with 13 bases between. The CDR3 runs 14 residues. CDR1 is LGHDT and CDR2 is YNNKEL in the germline V gene (reference sequence). CDR3 DNA: TGTGCCAGCAGCCAACCCCGGAGGGCAGCTGAAGCTTTCTTT. Encoded protein: CASSQPRRAAEAFF.

The chain couples TRBV4-1 to TRBJ2-6; D remains ambiguous. Deletions cut 2 bases from V and 2 bases from J, with 7 bases between. The CDR3 spans 15 residues. Germline V gives CDR1 MGHRA, CDR2 YSYEKL. The DNA of the CDR3 is TGCGCCAGCAGCCAATTGATAGCTGGGGCCAACGTCCTGACTTTC. Translated, it gives CASSQLIAGANVLTF.

The chain recombines TRBV10-1 with TRBJ2-3, with 11 bases identical to TRBD2. V lost 5 bases, J lost 5 bases, and 6 bases stayed unmatched. Germline CDR1 WNHNN, CDR2 SYGVQD (reference sequence). The length of the CDR3 is 15 residues. The CDR3 region is CASSPSGGLKDTQYF. The DNA of the CDR3 is TGCGCCAGCAGTCCTAGCGGGGGGCTCAAAGATACGCAGTATTTT.

The chain combines TRBV4-2 with TRBJ2-5; D might be TRBD2 (6 bases). Germline CDR1 reads LGHNA; CDR2 reads YNFKEQ. The length of the CDR3 is 13 residues. V was pared by 0 bases and J by 5 bases, with 7 bases between. The CDR3 region is CASSQEGGETQYF. In DNA, the CDR3 is TGTGCCAGCAGCCAAGAAGGAGGGGAGACCCAGTACTTC.

This clone was picked up a small number of times. The V and J genes are TRBV5-1 and TRBJ2-1; a possible D gene is TRBD1 (6 bases). This CDR3 is built from 13 residues. V was shortened by 6 bases and J by 4 bases, with 11 bases between the two germline ends. The germline CDR1 and CDR2 sequences are SGHRS and YFSETQ. The CDR3 loop reads CASTVTGYNEQFF. For the CDR3, the DNA is TGCGCCAGCACCGTGACAGGTTACAATGAGCAGTTCTTC.

In its sample, this clone was seen once. J is TRBJ2-7 and V is TRBV20-1; TRBD1 might be the D (6 bases). Germline V gene lookup returns CDR1 DFQATT and CDR2 SNEGSKA (reference sequence). The CDR3 contains 12 residues. Trimming took off 3 bases at V and 4 bases at J, with 10 bases between the two ends. CDR3 protein: CSASTGLYEQYF. The CDR3 DNA follows: TGCAGTGCTAGTACAGGGTTGTACGAGCAGTACTTC.